The 22 T cell receptor beta chains below come from one sample, sequenced in a study of OX40 agonist ivuxolimab in advanced cancers. Sequencing was performed with immunoSEQ multiplex PCR; in TCRdb, only in-frame clones are kept and a portion is missing. The sample gives tens of thousands of clones, around 90% of which show up once; 0.92% is in the top ten. The sample here was CD4+ or CD8+ T cells sorted from blood, taken in a trial of the OX40 agonist ivuxolimab. These receptors originate from an adult with an advanced solid tumor such as melanoma, head and neck, liver or kidney cancer.

This clone showed up just a few times. The genes are TRBV19 and TRBJ1-5; D remains ambiguous. V lost 6 bases, J lost 6 bases, and 18 bases lay in between. Germline values: CDR1 LNHDA, CDR2 SQIVND (reference sequence). The CDR3 is made up of 15 amino acids. The CDR3 sequence: CASRSDLQSGQPQHF. For the CDR3, the DNA is TGTGCCAGTAGATCGGACCTCCAGTCTGGTCAGCCCCAGCATTTT.

The V and J genes are TRBV5-4 and TRBJ2-3; 12 positions agree with TRBD2. Germline values: CDR1 SGHNT, CDR2 YYREEE (reference sequence). V lost 0 bases and J lost 0; bases outside the gene matches: 8. The CDR3 runs to 19 residues. This CDR3 is CASSLGDTSGGPSTDTQYF. The CDR3 nucleotides read TGTGCCAGCAGCTTGGGTGATACTAGCGGGGGGCCTAGCACAGATACGCAGTATTTT. Complete variable domain (other parts from reference TRBV5-4 and TRBJ2-3): ETGVTQSPTHLIKTRGQQVTLRCSSQSGHNTVSWYQQALGQGPQFIFQYYREEENGRGNFPPRFSGLQFPNYSSELNVNALELDDSALYLCASSLGDTSGGPSTDTQYFGPGTRLTVL.

The genes are TRBV13 and TRBJ2-5; 8 bases match TRBD2. V lost 5 bases and J lost 4; bases outside the gene matches: 9. CDR1 is PRHDT, CDR2 FYEKMQ, per germline (reference sequence). There are 15 residues in the CDR3. CDR3 in amino acids: CASSPAGGGRETQYF. CDR3 nucleotide sequence: TGTGCCAGCAGCCCCGCCGGGGGGGGCCGAGAGACCCAGTACTTC.

The J gene is TRBJ2-5, the V gene TRBV7-3; 9 bases map to TRBD2. V was pared by 5 bases and J by 8 bases, with 6 bases of the junction left unmatched. The V gene's germline CDR1 is SGHTA and CDR2 FQGTGA. The CDR3 sequence is 13 residues long. Here the CDR3 reads CASSPGTSLTQYF. CDR3 DNA sequence: TGTGCCAGCAGCCCCGGGACTAGCCTTACCCAGTACTTC.

This sequence joins TRBV28 and TRBJ1-4, with a possible D match to TRBD1 (5 bases). CDR3 length: 16 amino acids. The V and J ends lost 3 bases and 6 bases respectively, with 17 bases between them. Germline CDR1 is MDHEN and CDR2 is SYDVKM. In nucleotides, the CDR3 is TGTGCCAGCAGTTTTTTCCCCGCCAGGGCGGATGAAAAACTGTTTTTT. It is translated as CASSFFPARADEKLFF.

V usage is TRBV21-1 and J usage is TRBJ2-1; TRBD2, the D gene given by the table, was not confirmed from the DNA. TRBV21-1 is shown as a pseudogene. The CDR3 is 13 residues long. CDR3 bases: TGTGCCTCTCTGCGGGGGGTGTGGAATGAGCAGTTCTTC. Its translation: CASLRGVWNEQFF.

The chain couples TRBV10-2 to TRBJ2-7; no clear D. V was pared by 2 bases and J by 0 bases, with 11 bases between. The CDR3 contains 15 residues. Germline lookup yields CDR1 WSHSY and CDR2 SAAADI. The CDR3 loop is CASSETGILSYEQYF. The DNA for the CDR3 is TGCGCCAGCAGTGAGACTGGGATTCTCTCCTACGAGCAGTACTTC.

This chain uses TRBV7-2 with TRBJ1-2; D is unresolved. The germline gives CDR1 SGHTA, CDR2 FQGNSA. The CDR3 consists of 13 residues. V lost 0 bases, J lost 3 bases, and 5 bases lay in between. CDR3 bases: TGTGCCAGCAGCTTAGCTTCGGACTATGGCTACACCTTC. The encoded protein is CASSLASDYGYTF.

The chain couples TRBV7-2 to TRBJ1-1; 7 bases map to TRBD1. V was clipped by 1 base and J by 10 bases; unmatched bases: 6. Looked up from germline, CDR1 is SGHTA and CDR2 is FQGNSA. CDR3 length: 13 amino acids. The CDR3 sequence is CASSLGRGRGAFF. DNA of the CDR3: TGTGCCAGCAGCTTAGGGAGGGGGCGCGGAGCTTTCTTT.

The chain uses TRBV28 and TRBJ1-4, with 8 bases that match TRBD1. The J segment lost 0 bases and the V segment lost 9 bases, leaving 12 bases of the junction unmatched. The germline gives CDR1 MDHEN, CDR2 SYDVKM. This CDR3 is 17 amino acids long. CDR3 residues: CARVGTGLLTTNEKLFF. The CDR3, as DNA: TGTGCCAGGGTCGGGACAGGACTTCTGACAACTAATGAAAAACTGTTTTTT.

V usage is TRBV6-5 and J usage is TRBJ1-1, with D tentatively TRBD1 (6 bases). CDR3 length: 12 amino acids. Trimming took 7 bases from V and 0 from J, leaving 6 bases between them. Germline CDR1 is MNHEY and CDR2 is SVGAGI. The CDR3 spells CASKGVNTEAFF. The DNA for the CDR3 is TGTGCCAGCAAGGGGGTGAACACTGAAGCTTTCTTT.

The rearrangement uses TRBV5-4 and TRBJ2-5, with 7 bases aligning to TRBD1. The J segment lost 4 bases and the V segment lost 0 bases, leaving 3 bases of the junction unmatched. The germline V gene has CDR1 SGHNT and CDR2 YYREEE (reference sequence). The CDR3 is made up of 14 amino acids. CDR3 loop: CASSLDGDRETQYF. CDR3 nucleotides: TGTGCCAGCAGCTTGGACGGGGACAGAGAGACCCAGTACTTC. Drawing the rest from reference TRBV5-4 and TRBJ2-5, the complete variable domain is ETGVTQSPTHLIKTRGQQVTLRCSSQSGHNTVSWYQQALGQGPQFIFQYYREEENGRGNFPPRFSGLQFPNYSSELNVNALELDDSALYLCASSLDGDRETQYFGPGTRLLVL.

The V call is TRBV7-9, the J call TRBJ2-7; TRBD2 matches at 7 bases. The V gene's germline CDR1 is SEHNR and CDR2 FQNEAQ (reference sequence). Losses at the gene ends were 5 bases for V and 1 base for J; bases not matched to a gene: 11. This CDR3 has 16 amino acids. In nucleotides, the CDR3 is TGTGCCAGCAGCCCAGGAAAGCTAGCGGATTCCTACGAGCAGTACTTC. As protein: CASSPGKLADSYEQYF.

The chain carries TRBV10-3 and TRBJ1-2; a possible D gene is TRBD1 (5 bases). The germline V and J ends were trimmed by 0 bases and 3 bases, with 17 bases remaining between them. Looked up from germline, CDR1 is ENHRY and CDR2 is SYGVKD. CDR3 length equals 17 residues. The CDR3 DNA is TGTGCCATCAGTGAGTCCGGGATAAGGGGATCGGACTATGGCTACACCTTC. This sequence encodes CAISESGIRGSDYGYTF.

CDR3 in DNA: TGTGCCTTGGAGGCCAGAACTAACTATGGCTACACCTTC. Its translation is CALEARTNYGYTF. The chain uses TRBV21-1 and TRBJ1-2. TRBV21-1 has pseudogene status. The CDR3 covers 13 residues.

This chain joins TRBV6-1 and TRBJ2-3, with 9 nucleotides matching TRBD1. V was pared by 6 bases and J by 4 bases, with 8 bases of the junction left unmatched. Germline CDR1 reads MNHNS; CDR2 reads SASEGT. This CDR3 comprises 15 residues. In nucleotides, the CDR3 is TGTGCCAGCAGCGTCGGACAGGGGCTCGCAGATACGCAGTATTTT. It yields the protein CASSVGQGLADTQYF.

The chain uses TRBV5-4 and TRBJ1-1; D gene ambiguous. CDR1 and CDR2 from the germline V gene are SGHNT and YYREEE (reference sequence). Between the trimmed V and J ends, which lost 5 bases and 5 bases, there was a span of 10 bases. The CDR3 is 12 amino acids. CDR3 nucleotide sequence: TGTGCCAGCAGTATGGAAGAGACTGAAGCTTTCTTT. This translates into CASSMEETEAFF. The variable domain in full, with the rest retrieved from reference TRBV5-4 and TRBJ1-1, is ETGVTQSPTHLIKTRGQQVTLRCSSQSGHNTVSWYQQALGQGPQFIFQYYREEENGRGNFPPRFSGLQFPNYSSELNVNALELDDSALYLCASSMEETEAFFGQGTRLTVV.

The rearrangement joins TRBV2 to TRBJ1-3; D gene ambiguous. The CDR3 sequence is 13 residues long. Germline V gene lookup returns CDR1 SNHLY and CDR2 FYNNEI. Trimming took off 6 bases at V and 2 bases at J, with 8 bases between the two ends. The CDR3 region is CASRAWAGNTIYF. The CDR3 DNA sequence: TGTGCCAGCAGAGCATGGGCTGGAAACACCATATATTTT. Filled out from reference TRBV2 and TRBJ1-3, the complete variable domain reads EPEVTQTPSHQVTQMGQEVILRCVPISNHLYFYWYRQILGQKVEFLVSFYNNEISEKSEIFDDQFSVERPDGSNFTLKIRSTKLEDSAMYFCASRAWAGNTIYFGEGSWLTVV.

CDR3 sequence reads: CASSLGSGGVITDTQYF. CDR3 sequence (DNA): TGTGCCAGCAGCTTAGGGTCCGGGGGCGTCATCACAGATACGCAGTATTTT. The J gene is TRBJ2-3, the V gene TRBV7-9; tentatively, D is TRBD1 or TRBD2 (6 bases each). The CDR3 spans 17 residues. Germline V gene lookup returns CDR1 SEHNR and CDR2 FQNEAQ (reference sequence). The germline V and J ends were trimmed by 1 base and 2 bases, with 16 bases remaining between them. Together with reference TRBV7-9 and TRBJ2-3, the CDR3 gives the full variable domain: DTGVSQNPRHKITKRGQNVTFRCDPISEHNRLYWYRQTLGQGPEFLTYFQNEAQLEKSRLLSDRFSAERPKGSFSTLEIQRTEQGDSAMYLCASSLGSGGVITDTQYFGPGTRLTVL.

The V call is TRBV10-3, the J call TRBJ1-3; the D is unclear. The CDR3 extends over 16 amino acids. The V gene's germline CDR1 is ENHRY and CDR2 SYGVKD. V lost 0 bases and J 0 bases, leaving 9 bases between the germline ends. Here the CDR3 DNA reads TGTGCCATCAGTGAGTCGAAAGCCTACTCTGGAAACACCATATATTTT. This sequence encodes CAISESKAYSGNTIYF.

CDR3 amino acids: CASSERGAGNSPLHF. The CDR3 DNA reads TGTGCCAGCAGTGAACGGGGGGCGGGTAATTCACCCCTCCACTTT. The chain uses TRBV2 and TRBJ1-6, with D perhaps matching TRBD1 (6 bases). The CDR3 spans 15 residues. The V end was cut by 2 bases, the J end by 6 bases, with 11 bases between. Germline lookup yields CDR1 SNHLY and CDR2 FYNNEI.

This clone appeared once. The chain combines TRBV5-1 with TRBJ1-1, with TRBD1 matching over 8 bases. V shed 3 bases and J 7 bases; nucleotides not matched to a gene: 8. Per the germline V gene, CDR1 is SGHRS and CDR2 is YFSETQ. The CDR3 is 14 amino acids. The CDR3 loop is CASSSTGEWREAFF. The CDR3 DNA follows: TGCGCCAGCAGCTCGACAGGGGAGTGGCGTGAAGCTTTCTTT.